This passage covers 29 T cell receptor beta chains from one sample sequenced in a study of somatic mutations in cytotoxic T cells in rheumatoid arthritis. Method: immunoSEQ multiplex PCR; TCRdb's copy keeps in-frame clones and lacks some. In the table there are approximately 11,000 clones, around 70% of which are singletons. Sequenced material: CD8+ T cells sorted from blood. The receptors were gathered from a man between 65 and 85 years old in good health.

The gene calls are TRBV7-9 and TRBJ2-1; D assignment may be TRBD1 or TRBD2 (6 bases each). V was shortened by 4 bases and J by 6 bases, with 13 bases between the two germline ends. This CDR3 comprises 14 residues. Germline lookup yields CDR1 SEHNR and CDR2 FQNEAQ (reference sequence). The CDR3 protein is CASSSRGTPNEQFF. CDR3 bases: TGTGCCAGCAGCTCACGCGGGACACCCAATGAGCAGTTCTTC.

J is TRBJ2-1 and V is TRBV5-1; 9 bases are a match to TRBD2. CDR3 length equals 17 residues. Germline V gene data show CDR1 as SGHRS and CDR2 as YFSETQ. Trimming removed 0 bases from V and 9 bases from J; junction bases left unmatched: 13. The CDR3 nucleotides read TGCGCCAGCAGCTTGGCCAAGGCTAGCGGGAAAGGTGGTGAGCAGTTCTTC. It is translated as CASSLAKASGKGGEQFF.

V gene TRBV19 combines with J gene TRBJ1-2, with a weak D call TRBD1 (5 bases). This CDR3 comprises 14 residues. CDR1 is LNHDA and CDR2 is SQIVND in the germline V gene (reference sequence). Trimming left V 6 bases short and J 4 bases short, with 15 bases between. The CDR3 sequence is CASSAMTAGYGYTF. The CDR3 coding sequence is TGTGCCAGTAGCGCAATGACAGCGGGCTATGGCTACACCTTC.

Here the CDR3 DNA reads TGTGCCAGCAGTTACTCCACGGACGCCCTCTCCTACGAGCAGTACTTC. Protein product: CASSYSTDALSYEQYF. This chain joins TRBV6-5 and TRBJ2-7; no reliable D call. V shed 0 bases and J shed 0 bases, with 12 bases lying between them. Germline V gene sequence: CDR1 MNHEY, CDR2 SVGAGI. CDR3 length: 16 residues.

The genes are TRBV19 and TRBJ2-7, with D unresolved. The V gene's germline CDR1 is LNHDA and CDR2 SQIVND (reference sequence). The CDR3 totals 14 residues. Trimming took off 3 bases at V and 2 bases at J, with 11 bases between the two ends. CDR3 DNA sequence: TGTGCCAGTAGTATGGAAGAAGGAGCCTACGAGCAGTACTTC. This translates into CASSMEEGAYEQYF.

V usage is TRBV9 and J usage is TRBJ1-5; a weak D match, TRBD1 (6 bases). V was trimmed by 0 bases and J by 0 bases, leaving 7 bases between them. The CDR3 length is 15 residues. Per germline, CDR1 SGDLS and CDR2 YYNGEE. CDR3 in amino acids: CASSVGTASNQPQHF. The CDR3 coding sequence is TGTGCCAGCAGCGTAGGGACAGCTAGCAATCAGCCCCAGCATTTT. Full variable domain (rest looked up from reference TRBV9 and TRBJ1-5): DSGVTQTPKHLITATGQRVTLRCSPRSGDLSVYWYQQSLDQGLQFLIQYYNGEERAKGNILERFSAQQFPDLHSELNLSSLELGDSALYFCASSVGTASNQPQHFGDGTRLSIL.

This sequence joins TRBV4-3 and TRBJ2-7, with no clear D. V was shortened by 0 bases and J by 0 bases, with 15 bases between the two germline ends. This CDR3 comprises 17 residues. Germline CDR1 and CDR2: LGHNA and YSLEER. CDR3 loop: CASSQDPGSQSSYEQYF. The CDR3 DNA sequence: TGCGCCAGCAGCCAAGATCCCGGATCGCAAAGCTCCTACGAGCAGTACTTC.

The chain joins TRBV7-9 to TRBJ2-7, with 8 bases fitting TRBD2. Trimming at V came to 2 bases and at J to 0 bases, leaving 3 bases not matched to a gene. Germline V gene lookup returns CDR1 SEHNR and CDR2 FQNEAQ (reference sequence). There are 15 residues in the CDR3. The CDR3 loop is CASSLTSGDSYEQYF. Written as DNA, the CDR3 is TGTGCCAGCAGCTTAACTAGCGGTGACTCCTACGAGCAGTACTTC.

The rearrangement links TRBV4-1 to TRBJ2-3; D is uncertain. Trimming took 3 bases from V and 0 from J, leaving 10 bases between them. The CDR3 length is 15 residues. Germline CDR1 reads MGHRA; CDR2 reads YSYEKL. The CDR3 nucleotides are TGCGCCAGCAGCCAGACGGTACTTAGCACAGATACGCAGTATTTT. This gives the protein CASSQTVLSTDTQYF.

This chain's CDR3 is CARSLARLAGAHEQYF. CDR3 bases: TGTGCCAGAAGCTTGGCCCGGCTAGCGGGGGCCCACGAGCAGTACTTC. The rearrangement joins TRBV5-3 to TRBJ2-7, with TRBD2 matching over 10 bases. TRBV5-3 falls under the ORF class, with uncertain function. Trimming removed 0 bases from V and 5 bases from J; junction bases left unmatched: 8. There are 16 residues in the CDR3.

The rearrangement links TRBV27 to TRBJ1-1; no definite D call. The CDR3 runs to 13 residues. Germline CDR1 and CDR2: MNHEY and SMNVEV (reference sequence). V gave up 3 bases and J gave up 1 base, with 6 bases separating them. The CDR3: CASSLWGNTEAFF. DNA for the CDR3: TGTGCCAGCAGTTTGTGGGGGAACACTGAAGCTTTCTTT.

V usage is TRBV9 and J usage is TRBJ1-2; possible D gene TRBD1, 6 bases. Germline values: CDR1 SGDLS, CDR2 YYNGEE. V was trimmed by 4 bases and J by 3 bases, leaving 13 bases between them. This CDR3 has 14 residues. Here the CDR3 DNA reads TGTGCCAGCAGCCCAGAGGACAGCTACTATGGCTACACCTTC. It codes for CASSPEDSYYGYTF.

This sequence joins TRBV6-4 and TRBJ2-1; D remains unclear. This CDR3 spans 13 amino acids. Germline V gene lookup returns CDR1 MRHNA and CDR2 SNTAGT. V was trimmed by 2 bases and J by 0 bases, leaving 2 bases between them. This CDR3 reads CASSDSSYNEQFF. CDR3 bases: TGTGCCAGCAGTGACAGCTCCTACAATGAGCAGTTCTTC.

V usage is TRBV9 and J usage is TRBJ1-1, with unresolved D. CDR1 SGDLS and CDR2 YYNGEE come from the germline V gene. The CDR3 length is 13 residues. V lost 1 base, J lost 1 base, and 5 bases lay in between. The CDR3 loop is CASSVSENTEAFF. The DNA of the CDR3 is TGTGCCAGCAGCGTATCAGAGAACACTGAAGCTTTCTTT. Full variable domain (remainder filled in from reference TRBV9 and TRBJ1-1): DSGVTQTPKHLITATGQRVTLRCSPRSGDLSVYWYQQSLDQGLQFLIQYYNGEERAKGNILERFSAQQFPDLHSELNLSSLELGDSALYFCASSVSENTEAFFGQGTRLTVV.

The J gene is TRBJ2-1, the V gene TRBV27; a weak D match, TRBD2 (5 bases). Germline CDR1 is MNHEY and CDR2 is SMNVEV (reference sequence). The CDR3 runs 14 residues. V was cut by 6 bases and J by 8 bases, with 17 bases left in between. The DNA of the CDR3 is TGTGCCAGCAGCCTTATCACTAGTTTGGATGAGCAGTTCTTC. Protein sequence: CASSLITSLDEQFF.

The J gene is TRBJ2-2, the V gene TRBV10-3, with TRBD1 matching 10 bases. CDR1 and CDR2 from the germline V gene are ENHRY and SYGVKD. This CDR3 is 17 amino acids long. J was trimmed by 3 bases and V by 0 bases; bases with no gene match: 4. The chain's CDR3 is CAISESGGQGDTGELFF. CDR3 nucleotides: TGTGCCATCAGTGAGTCGGGAGGACAGGGGGACACCGGGGAGCTGTTTTTT.

DNA of the CDR3: TGTGCCAGCAGCTCCGCTAGGTCGGGGTTAGAGACCCAGTACTTC. Its protein is CASSSARSGLETQYF. The V and J genes are TRBV11-2 and TRBJ2-5; tentatively, D is TRBD2 (5 bases). The V end was cut by 4 bases, the J end by 4 bases, with 16 bases between. CDR1 is SGHAT and CDR2 is FQNNGV in the germline V gene. The CDR3 extends over 15 amino acids.

The rearrangement uses TRBV4-3 and TRBJ1-6; maybe TRBD1 (5 bases). The CDR3 has 15 residues. V was cut by 0 bases and J by 5 bases, with 8 bases left in between. Per the germline V gene, CDR1 is LGHNA and CDR2 is YSLEER. The CDR3 reads CASSQDRQNNSPLHF. The CDR3 DNA sequence: TGCGCCAGCAGCCAAGATCGACAGAATAATTCACCCCTCCACTTT.

This chain links TRBV11-2 with TRBJ1-1; 7 positions agree with TRBD1. J gave up 7 bases and V 6 bases, and 2 bases lay outside the gene matches. CDR3 length: 11 amino acids. The germline V gene encodes CDR1 SGHAT and CDR2 FQNNGV. In nucleotides, the CDR3 is TGTGCCAGCAGGGCAGGGGGTGAAGCTTTCTTT. Protein: CASRAGGEAFF.

The chain employs TRBV27 and TRBJ2-7, with D possibly being TRBD1 or TRBD2 (5 bases each). There are 16 residues in the CDR3. V was pared by 2 bases and J by 7 bases, with 21 bases between. Per the germline V gene, CDR1 is MNHEY and CDR2 is SMNVEV (reference sequence). This chain's CDR3 is CASSLIPARAPGEQYF. In nucleotides, the CDR3 is TGTGCCAGCAGTTTAATCCCGGCCAGGGCGCCGGGGGAGCAGTACTTC.

V and J are TRBV9 and TRBJ2-1; 9 nucleotides align to TRBD1. J was trimmed by 10 bases and V by 3 bases; bases with no gene match: 11. Germline values: CDR1 SGDLS, CDR2 YYNGEE. The CDR3 is 15 amino acids. Written as DNA, the CDR3 is TGTGCCAGCAGCGAGACGGGGGACAGGGTAGGGGAGCAGTTCTTC. Protein: CASSETGDRVGEQFF.

This sequence joins TRBV7-9 and TRBJ2-2; perhaps TRBD2 as D (5 bases). Germline loops: CDR1 SEHNR, CDR2 FQNEAQ (reference sequence). The CDR3 runs 14 residues. V was cut by 5 bases and J by 5 bases, with 12 bases left in between. The DNA for the CDR3 is TGTGCCAGCAGCGCCCGGGGTAGTACCGGGGAGCTGTTTTTT. Translating gives CASSARGSTGELFF.

J is TRBJ1-1 and V is TRBV27; D is undetermined. The CDR3 runs 13 residues. Germline assignment: CDR1 MNHEY and CDR2 SMNVEV (reference sequence). Trimming took 6 bases from V and 1 from J, leaving 9 bases between them. In nucleotides, the CDR3 is TGTGCCAGCAGCCGAACAGAGAACACTGAAGCTTTCTTT. Protein: CASSRTENTEAFF.

This chain links TRBV5-1 with TRBJ2-5; 9 nucleotides agree with TRBD2. The CDR3 contains 16 residues. V was pared by 2 bases and J by 5 bases, with 10 bases of the junction left unmatched. CDR1 is SGHRS, CDR2 YFSETQ, per germline. CDR3 in DNA: TGCGCCAGCAGCTTAGGCGAAGCGGGGGGCCGGGAGACCCAGTACTTC. It codes for CASSLGEAGGRETQYF.

The chain has TRBV27 and TRBJ2-5, with D tentatively TRBD2 (5 bases). V dropped 5 bases and J dropped 5 bases, with 12 bases sitting between them. The CDR3 loop spans 13 amino acids. CDR1 and CDR2 from the germline V gene are MNHEY and SMNVEV (reference sequence). CDR3 residues: CASSPRGGETQYF. The CDR3, as DNA: TGTGCCAGCAGTCCCCGTGGCGGGGAGACCCAGTACTTC.

V is TRBV7-9 and J is TRBJ2-1; 12 positions agree with TRBD2. The germline V gene encodes CDR1 SEHNR and CDR2 FQNEAQ (reference sequence). The CDR3 is 14 residues long. The V segment lost 3 bases and the J segment 7 bases; nucleotides outside the gene matches: 1. The CDR3 DNA follows: TGTGCCAGCAGCTTTCTAGCGGGGGGGAATGAGCAGTTCTTC. Protein sequence: CASSFLAGGNEQFF.

The V gene is TRBV6-4, the J gene TRBJ2-1, with 12 bases that match TRBD2. V gave up 3 bases and J gave up 9 bases; unmatched junction bases: 9. CDR1 is MRHNA and CDR2 is SNTAGT in the germline V gene. This CDR3 region has 16 residues. Here the CDR3 DNA reads TGTGCCAGCAGTGAGTCGACTAGCGGGAGCGGGGGTGAGCAGTTCTTC. Residues: CASSESTSGSGGEQFF.

The chain has TRBV19 and TRBJ2-1, with 10 bases fitting TRBD2. V lost 6 bases and J lost 8; bases outside the gene matches: 10. The CDR3 has 15 residues. Germline V lookup: CDR1 LNHDA, CDR2 SQIVND (reference sequence). CDR3 sequence reads: CASRPAGGPLHEQFF. For the CDR3, the DNA is TGTGCCAGTAGACCAGCGGGAGGGCCCCTTCATGAGCAGTTCTTC.

This sequence joins TRBV27 and TRBJ2-7; D possibly corresponds to TRBD1 (6 bases). The CDR3 consists of 11 residues. Germline CDR1 MNHEY, CDR2 SMNVEV (reference sequence). Trimming took 6 bases from V and 5 from J, leaving 8 bases between them. The CDR3 sequence is CASRQGHEQYF. The CDR3 bases are TGTGCCAGCAGACAGGGCCACGAGCAGTACTTC.